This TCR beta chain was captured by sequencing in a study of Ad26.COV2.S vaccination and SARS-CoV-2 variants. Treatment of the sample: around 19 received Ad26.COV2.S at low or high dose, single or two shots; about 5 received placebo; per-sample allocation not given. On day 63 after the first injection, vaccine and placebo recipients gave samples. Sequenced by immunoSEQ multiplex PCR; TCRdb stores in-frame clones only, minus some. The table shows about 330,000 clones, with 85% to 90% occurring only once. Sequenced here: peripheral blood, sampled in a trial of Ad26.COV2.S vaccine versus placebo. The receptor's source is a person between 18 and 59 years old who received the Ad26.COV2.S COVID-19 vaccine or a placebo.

CDR3 loop: CASFDWSNEQFF. As DNA, the CDR3 is TGTGCCAGCTTTGACTGGAGCAATGAGCAGTTCTTC. The chain employs TRBV6-6 and TRBJ2-1, with D unclear. V lost 8 bases and J lost 6, with 11 bases in between. CDR1 MNHNY and CDR2 SVGAGI come from the germline V gene (reference sequence). The length of the CDR3 is 12 residues.